The rows below give T cell receptor beta chains drawn from one sample of a study of T-cell memory formation after mild COVID-19. Each CDR3 protein gets one entry after TCRdb re-called the 5' RACE reads with MiXCR. This sample has just over 350,000 distinct CDR3 sequences, with around 14% found just once. Sequenced material: PBMCs or a T cell subset sorted from them (not recorded which). All receptors come from a man in his late teens or twenties who had mild COVID-19 (a few samples of this study predate the infection). Cell type and time point are not known. Both conserved end residues are part of each CDR3. A D gene is named only where the DNA matches it firmly. Expanded clones get a size class; other rows say once, few or many, or leave the size out.

cdr3_aa cdr3_nt j_call d_call v_call clone_size
CASSSGPEAFF TGTGCCAGCAGCTCAGGCCCTGAAGCTTTCTTT TRBJ1-1 - TRBV7-9 many
CASSSTGVWETQYF TGTGCCAGCAGCAGCACAGGGGTTTGGGAGACCCAGTACTTC TRBJ2-5 TRBD1 TRBV7-7 -
CASSWEDRRNTGELFF TGTGCCAGCAGCTGGGAGGACAGGCGGAACACCGGGGAGCTGTTTTTT TRBJ2-2 - TRBV7-2 -
CASSAAGDAEAFF TGTGCCAGCAGCGCCGCCGGGGACGCTGAAGCTTTCTTT TRBJ1-1 - TRBV9 -
CSFTGATPNEKLFF TGCAGCTTTACAGGGGCTACCCCTAATGAAAAACTGTTTTTT TRBJ1-4 TRBD1 TRBV29-1 -
CAWSVRNYGYTF TGTGCCTGGAGTGTCAGAAACTATGGCTACACCTTC TRBJ1-2 - TRBV30 -
CASSQGTGLGYNEQFF TGCGCCAGCAGCCAGGGCACAGGTCTTGGGTACAATGAGCAGTTCTTC TRBJ2-1 - TRBV4-3 -
CASTTLQGAGTGELFF TGTGCCAGCACCACGCTACAGGGGGCCGGCACCGGGGAGCTGTTTTTT TRBJ2-2 TRBD1 TRBV7-7 few
CASSSRQGQANYGYTF TGTGCCAGTAGTTCCCGACAGGGGCAAGCTAACTATGGCTACACCTTC TRBJ1-2 TRBD1 TRBV19 -
CAILHPGNEAFF TGTGCCATCCTCCACCCAGGGAACGAAGCTTTCTTT TRBJ1-1 - TRBV10-3 -
CASSVGGKEGYTF TGCGCCAGCAGCGTCGGGGGGAAGGAAGGCTACACCTTC TRBJ1-2 - TRBV5-1 many
CATSRVGRGNEKLFF TGTGCCACCAGCAGAGTGGGCAGGGGAAATGAAAAACTGTTTTTT TRBJ1-4 - TRBV15 -
CASSFWTPEGNEQFF TGCGCCAGCAGCTTTTGGACACCTGAGGGCAATGAGCAGTTCTTC TRBJ2-1 - TRBV5-1 -
CASSYDGPYEQYF TGTGCCAGCAGTTACGACGGCCCCTACGAGCAGTACTTC TRBJ2-7 - TRBV6-2/TRBV6-3 -
CASSLDTGYTGELFF TGTGCCAGCAGCTTAGATACCGGGTACACCGGGGAGCTGTTTTTT TRBJ2-2 - TRBV7-2 few
CSAPAGNTGELFF TGCAGTGCCCCTGCGGGAAACACCGGGGAGCTGTTTTTT TRBJ2-2 - TRBV20-1 -
CASRFKGPQETQYF TGTGCCAGCAGGTTCAAGGGGCCTCAAGAGACCCAGTACTTC TRBJ2-5 - TRBV7-2 many
CSAASEFSNQPQHF TGCAGTGCTGCTTCAGAGTTTAGCAATCAGCCCCAGCATTTT TRBJ1-5 - TRBV20-1 -
CASSAYFPSPTGTDTQYF TGTGCCAGCAGTGCCTACTTTCCTTCTCCCACGGGCACAGATACGCAGTATTTT TRBJ2-3 - TRBV6-1 -